This TCR beta chain was sequenced for a study of T cell repertoires in ileal Crohn's disease. Overall study context: 35% were active smokers at surgery; median disease duration was nearly eight years. Operated complications were stricturing disease (around 61%) and penetrating disease (39%). The study's findings and limits: Compared with CD4 T cells, sorted CD8 cells carried more expanded clones.

With 3 bases clipped from V and 5 bases from J, the junction kept 3 bases outside the gene matches. Per germline, CDR1 SGHTA and CDR2 FQGTGA. The CDR3 covers 14 residues. TCRdb keeps only in-frame clones here, not all; method: immunoSEQ multiplex PCR. This sample yields about 8,400 clones, of which roughly four fifths are seen a single time; more than 4.5% belongs to the top ten. As to this clone: The antigen is not known.

The chain is built from TRBV7-3 and TRBJ2-2; TRBD2 agrees at 7 bases. The sample was ileal tissue. The sequence derives from an adult with Crohn's disease. CDR3 residues: CASSFGTTTGELFF. In nucleotides, the CDR3 is TGTGCCAGCAGCTTCGGGACTACAACCGGGGAGCTGTTTTTT.